These 16 T cell receptor beta chains were sequenced from one sample in a study of blood T cell repertoires in COVID-19 (dated by TCRdb to between 2020 and 2021). The library came from the immunoSEQ multiplex PCR assay. Here the immuneACCESS table is served through TCRdb, limited to in-frame sequences with V and J called. Missing clones are a known gap in these copies; in checked studies unresolved V genes cover under half, and the rest lacks a known reason. This sample has hundreds of thousands of clones in its table, and approximately 90% of those were observed once. Approximately 12% of the sample belongs to the ten largest clones. The sequenced sample consisted of peripheral blood. The receptors were sampled from a woman under 30 who had recovered from COVID-19.

This clone was observed a handful of times. The identical CDR3 is also encoded by other nucleotide sequences in the sample. The chain recombines TRBV6-5 with TRBJ2-7; TRBD2 matches 7 bases. Germline CDR1 MNHEY, CDR2 SVGAGI. V was clipped by 6 bases and J by 3 bases; unmatched bases: 5. The CDR3 sequence is 13 residues long. CDR3 in amino acids: CASRDSGLYEQYF. Written as DNA, the CDR3 is TGTGCCAGCAGGGATAGCGGGCTCTACGAGCAGTACTTC.

About this clone itself: Other nucleotide sequences in the sample specify the same CDR3. This chain connects TRBV9 to TRBJ2-7; 7 bases agree with TRBD1. V lost 0 bases to trimming and J lost 2 bases; unmatched junction nucleotides: 2. CDR1 is SGDLS and CDR2 is YYNGEE in the germline V gene. This CDR3 is 14 amino acids long. The CDR3 loop reads CASSVGQGPYEQYF. In DNA form, the CDR3 reads TGTGCCAGCAGCGTAGGACAGGGTCCCTACGAGCAGTACTTC.

The J gene is TRBJ2-7, the V gene TRBV7-9; the match to TRBD1 covers 8 bases. This CDR3 spans 12 amino acids. CDR1 and CDR2 from the germline V gene are SEHNR and FQNEAQ (reference sequence). V lost 5 bases, J lost 5 bases, and 2 bases stayed unmatched. DNA of the CDR3: TGTGCCAGCAGCGTGACAGGGGACGAGCAGTACTTC. Translating it yields CASSVTGDEQYF.

The chain carries TRBV9 and TRBJ1-1; D possibly corresponds to TRBD1 (6 bases). The germline CDR1 and CDR2 sequences are SGDLS and YYNGEE. The CDR3 has 16 residues. V lost 7 bases, J lost 3 bases, and 22 bases lay in between. In nucleotides, the CDR3 is TGTGCCAGCGGCAAAGACGGCGGGGGGCGTGACACTGAAGCTTTCTTT. Amino acids: CASGKDGGGRDTEAFF. The full variable domain, its missing parts supplied by reference TRBV9 and TRBJ1-1, is DSGVTQTPKHLITATGQRVTLRCSPRSGDLSVYWYQQSLDQGLQFLIQYYNGEERAKGNILERFSAQQFPDLHSELNLSSLELGDSALYFCASGKDGGGRDTEAFFGQGTRLTVV.

The V and J genes are TRBV27 and TRBJ2-1, with D perhaps matching TRBD2 (6 bases). Germline CDR1 is MNHEY and CDR2 is SMNVEV (reference sequence). Trimming removed 0 bases at V and 9 bases at J, with 9 bases between. The CDR3 sequence is 13 residues long. CDR3 protein: CASSLSRGGEQFF. CDR3 DNA: TGTGCCAGCAGTTTATCGCGGGGTGGTGAGCAGTTCTTC.

The chain recombines TRBV11-3 with TRBJ2-7, with D perhaps matching TRBD2 (6 bases). V was trimmed by 3 bases and J by 7 bases, leaving 13 bases between them. The CDR3 consists of 13 residues. The germline V gene encodes CDR1 SGHNT and CDR2 YENEEA. The CDR3 DNA reads TGTGCCAGCAGCTTTAGTCCGGGAGATGAGCAGTACTTC. Protein sequence: CASSFSPGDEQYF.

This chain joins TRBV7-6 and TRBJ2-7, with TRBD2 identical over 9 bases. CDR1 and CDR2 from the germline V gene are SGHVS and FNYEAQ. Trimming at V came to 5 bases and at J to 4 bases, leaving 9 bases not matched to a gene. CDR3 size: 15 residues. CDR3 amino acids: CASSQESGRSYEQYF. CDR3 bases: TGTGCCAGCAGCCAAGAAAGCGGGAGGTCATACGAGCAGTACTTC.

In DNA form, the CDR3 reads TGTGCCAGCTCACCACAGAAGACAGTGGTTTATAACTATGGCTACACCTTC. It codes for CASSPQKTVVYNYGYTF. This chain joins TRBV18 and TRBJ1-2; TRBD1 is a possible D gene (5 bases). This CDR3 region has 17 residues. V was cut by 1 base and J by 1 base, with 16 bases left in between. Germline values: CDR1 KGHSH, CDR2 LQKENI.

The chain uses TRBV7-2 and TRBJ2-7; TRBD2 aligns across 7 bases. The germline CDR1 and CDR2 sequences are SGHTA and FQGNSA. The CDR3 extends over 14 amino acids. J was trimmed by 7 bases and V by 1 base; bases with no gene match: 7. CDR3 bases: TGTGCCAGCAGCTTAGGTGGGAGGGCCGGGGAGCAGTACTTC. Residues: CASSLGGRAGEQYF.

The chain uses TRBV6-1 and TRBJ1-2; D remains ambiguous. The CDR3 has 12 amino acids. Germline loops: CDR1 MNHNS, CDR2 SASEGT. V lost 1 base and J 4 bases, leaving 4 bases between the germline ends. The CDR3 reads CASSEGSYGYTF. In DNA form, the CDR3 reads TGTGCCAGCAGTGAAGGGAGCTATGGCTACACCTTC.

This chain connects TRBV2 to TRBJ2-7; 12 bases line up with TRBD1. In germline, CDR1 is SNHLY, CDR2 FYNNEI. V dropped 7 bases and J dropped 6; count of bases not matched to a gene: 7. CDR3 size: 14 residues. CDR3 DNA sequence: TGTGCCAGCATTCTGGGACAGGGGGCTGGCGAGCAGTACTTC. It is translated as CASILGQGAGEQYF.

The rearrangement joins TRBV30 to TRBJ1-4, with 7 positions matching TRBD1. CDR3 length equals 12 residues. The V segment lost 3 bases and the J segment 8 bases; nucleotides outside the gene matches: 3. Germline loops: CDR1 GTSNPN, CDR2 SVGIG (reference sequence). CDR3 DNA sequence: TGTGCCTGGAGCCCAGGGGGGGAAAAACTGTTTTTT. This codes for CAWSPGGEKLFF.

The V gene is TRBV5-1, the J gene TRBJ2-1, with 7 bases identical to TRBD2. V lost 7 bases to trimming and J lost 7 bases; unmatched junction nucleotides: 14. The CDR3 runs to 15 residues. Germline V gene data show CDR1 as SGHRS and CDR2 as YFSETQ. CDR3 in DNA: TGCGCCAGCGGACAATCTAGCGGCCCCCTAAATGAGCAGTTCTTC. Residues: CASGQSSGPLNEQFF. Drawing the rest from reference TRBV5-1 and TRBJ2-1, the complete variable domain is KAGVTQTPRYLIKTRGQQVTLSCSPISGHRSVSWYQQTPGQGLQFLFEYFSETQRNKGNFPGRFSGRQFSNSRSEMNVSTLELGDSALYLCASGQSSGPLNEQFFGPGTRLTVL.

This rearrangement joins TRBV29-1 to TRBJ1-2; 7 bases agree with TRBD1. The length of the CDR3 is 12 residues. With V trimmed by 7 bases and J by 2 bases, 4 bases remained unmatched. Germline V gene lookup returns CDR1 SQVTM and CDR2 ANQGSEA. CDR3 DNA: TGCAGCGCCGGGACAGTGAACTATGGCTACACCTTC. Protein: CSAGTVNYGYTF.

The J gene is TRBJ1-5, the V gene TRBV24-1, with D possibly matching TRBD1 (5 bases). The germline V gene has CDR1 KGHDR and CDR2 SFDVKD. V lost 0 bases, J lost 2 bases, and 13 bases lay in between. The CDR3 extends over 17 amino acids. The CDR3 region is CATSDLPHDSCNQPQHF. The DNA for the CDR3 is TGTGCCACCAGTGATTTGCCCCACGACAGTTGCAATCAGCCCCAGCATTTT.

The chain has TRBV6-2 or TRBV6-3 and TRBJ1-2; TRBD1 matches 8 bases. The germline gives CDR1 MNHEY, CDR2 SVGEGT. The CDR3 is 13 amino acids. V dropped 5 bases and J dropped 8; count of bases not matched to a gene: 7. CDR3 sequence: CASSRQGSGGYTF. The CDR3 region has the DNA TGTGCCAGCAGTCGACAGGGGAGCGGAGGCTACACCTTC.